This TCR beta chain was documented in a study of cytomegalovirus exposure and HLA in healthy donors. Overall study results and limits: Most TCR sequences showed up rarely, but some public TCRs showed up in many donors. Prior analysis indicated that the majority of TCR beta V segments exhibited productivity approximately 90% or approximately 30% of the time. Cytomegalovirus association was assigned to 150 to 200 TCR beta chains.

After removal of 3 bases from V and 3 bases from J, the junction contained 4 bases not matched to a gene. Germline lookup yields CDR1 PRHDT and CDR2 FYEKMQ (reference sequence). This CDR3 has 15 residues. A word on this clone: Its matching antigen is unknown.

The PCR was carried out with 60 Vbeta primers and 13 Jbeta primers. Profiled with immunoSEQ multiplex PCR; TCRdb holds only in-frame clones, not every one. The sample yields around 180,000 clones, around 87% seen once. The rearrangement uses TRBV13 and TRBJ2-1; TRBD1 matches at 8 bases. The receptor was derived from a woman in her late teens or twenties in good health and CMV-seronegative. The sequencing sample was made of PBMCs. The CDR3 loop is CASSFDRGVYNEQFF. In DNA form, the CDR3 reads TGTGCCAGCAGCTTTGACAGGGGCGTCTACAATGAGCAGTTCTTC.